This T cell receptor (beta chain) was sequenced for a study of shared clonotypes between healthy human individuals. Study-wide results and caveats: Generally, naive subsets (rather than memory subsets) showed larger estimated richness.

As for this clone: Antigen: not known.

Cells designated naive CD8 were CD45RO-negative and were positively selected for CCR7, with terminally differentiated effector memory CD45RA+ cells excluded. The CDR3 spans 15 residues. Trimming removed 1 base from V and 9 bases from J, with 15 bases in between. Germline V gene sequence: CDR1 ENHRY, CDR2 SYGVKD. For every subset, genomic DNA was evenly distributed across several immunoSEQ plates. Libraries were prepared by immunoSEQ multiplex PCR; TCRdb keeps only in-frame clonotypes and omits some of them. The sample shows around 2,000,000 clones, under 95% of them seen only once. The V gene is TRBV10-3, the J gene TRBJ1-4; a possible D gene is TRBD1 (5 bases). The source of this sequence is a man aged 18 to 30 in good health. Some clones in this sample may be carry-over from other donors' samples. Specimen: naive CD8+ T cells from PBMCs. The chain's CDR3 is CAISEYTGDPQKLFF. Here the CDR3 DNA reads TGTGCCATCAGTGAGTACACCGGGGACCCCCAAAAACTGTTTTTT.